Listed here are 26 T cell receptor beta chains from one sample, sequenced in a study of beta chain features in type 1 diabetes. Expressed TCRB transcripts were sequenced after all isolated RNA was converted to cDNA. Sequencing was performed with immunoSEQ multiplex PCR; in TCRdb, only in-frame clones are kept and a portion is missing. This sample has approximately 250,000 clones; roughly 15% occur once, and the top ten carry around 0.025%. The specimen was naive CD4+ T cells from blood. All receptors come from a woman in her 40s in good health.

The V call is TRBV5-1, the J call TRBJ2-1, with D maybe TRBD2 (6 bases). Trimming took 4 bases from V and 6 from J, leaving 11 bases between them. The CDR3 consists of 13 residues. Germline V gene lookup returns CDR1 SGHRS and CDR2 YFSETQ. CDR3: CASSIQRANEQFF. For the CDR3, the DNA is TGCGCCAGCAGCATACAGCGGGCCAATGAGCAGTTCTTC.

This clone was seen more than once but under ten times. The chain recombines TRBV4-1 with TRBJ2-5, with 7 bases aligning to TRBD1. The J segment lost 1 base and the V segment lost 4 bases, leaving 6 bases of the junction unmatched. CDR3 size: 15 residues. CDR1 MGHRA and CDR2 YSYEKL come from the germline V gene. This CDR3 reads CASSPTGQSQETQYF. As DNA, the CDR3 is TGCGCCAGCAGCCCAACGGGACAGAGCCAAGAGACCCAGTACTTC.

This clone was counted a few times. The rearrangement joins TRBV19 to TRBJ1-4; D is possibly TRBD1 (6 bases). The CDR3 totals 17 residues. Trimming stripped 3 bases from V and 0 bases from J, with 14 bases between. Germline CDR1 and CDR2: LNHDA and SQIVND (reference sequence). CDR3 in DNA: TGTGCCAGTAGTATTTCGGGGACAAAAACAACTAATGAAAAACTGTTTTTT. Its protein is CASSISGTKTTNEKLFF. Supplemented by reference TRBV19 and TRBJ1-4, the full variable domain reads DGGITQSPKYLFRKEGQNVTLSCEQNLNHDAMYWYRQDPGQGLRLIYYSQIVNDFQKGDIAEGYSVSREKKESFPLTVTSAQKNPTAFYLCASSISGTKTTNEKLFFGSGTQLSVL.

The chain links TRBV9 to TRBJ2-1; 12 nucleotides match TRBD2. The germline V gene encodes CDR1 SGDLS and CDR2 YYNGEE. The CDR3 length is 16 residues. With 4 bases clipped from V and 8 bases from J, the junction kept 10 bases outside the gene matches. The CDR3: CASSSTGTSGLDEQFF. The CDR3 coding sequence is TGTGCCAGCAGCTCTACCGGGACTAGCGGGTTGGATGAGCAGTTCTTC.

In DNA form, the CDR3 reads TGTGCTAGTGGTTTCGTGGGGGGGACAGGGTCCAGCTACGAGCAGTACTTC. Protein sequence: CASGFVGGTGSSYEQYF. The chain couples TRBV12-5 to TRBJ2-7; TRBD1 aligns across 9 bases. This CDR3 is 17 amino acids long. After removal of 3 bases from V and 3 bases from J, the junction contained 12 bases not matched to a gene. Germline CDR1 is LGHNT and CDR2 is FRNRAP.

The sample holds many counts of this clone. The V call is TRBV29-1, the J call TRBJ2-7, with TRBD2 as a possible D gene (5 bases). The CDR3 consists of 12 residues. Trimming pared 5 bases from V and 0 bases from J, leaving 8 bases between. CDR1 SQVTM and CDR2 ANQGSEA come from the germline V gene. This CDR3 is CSVFRDSYEQYF. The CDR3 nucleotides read TGCAGCGTTTTTCGGGACTCCTACGAGCAGTACTTC.

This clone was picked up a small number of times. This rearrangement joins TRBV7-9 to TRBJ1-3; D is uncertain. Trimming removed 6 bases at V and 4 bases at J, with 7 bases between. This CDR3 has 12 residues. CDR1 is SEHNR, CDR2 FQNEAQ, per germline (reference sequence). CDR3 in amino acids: CASSSQGNTIYF. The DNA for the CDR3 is TGTGCCAGCAGTTCACAGGGAAACACCATATATTTT.

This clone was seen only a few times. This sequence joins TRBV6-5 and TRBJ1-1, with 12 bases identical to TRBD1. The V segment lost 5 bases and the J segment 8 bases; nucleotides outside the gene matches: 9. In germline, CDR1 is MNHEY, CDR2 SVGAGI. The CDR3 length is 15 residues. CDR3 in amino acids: CASSGTGGAVAEAFF. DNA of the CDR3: TGTGCCAGCAGTGGGACAGGGGGCGCGGTGGCGGAAGCTTTCTTT.

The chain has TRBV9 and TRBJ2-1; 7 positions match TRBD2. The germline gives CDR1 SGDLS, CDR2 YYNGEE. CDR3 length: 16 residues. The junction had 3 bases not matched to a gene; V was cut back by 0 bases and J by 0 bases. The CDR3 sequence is CASSVGGGSSYNEQFF. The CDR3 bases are TGTGCCAGCAGCGTAGGGGGGGGAAGCTCCTACAATGAGCAGTTCTTC.

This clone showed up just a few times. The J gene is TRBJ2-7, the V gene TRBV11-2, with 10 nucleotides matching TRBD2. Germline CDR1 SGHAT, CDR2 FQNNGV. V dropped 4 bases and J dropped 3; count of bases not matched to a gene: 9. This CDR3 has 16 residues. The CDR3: CASSSPTSGAYYEQYF. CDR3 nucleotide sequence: TGTGCCAGCAGCTCGCCTACTAGCGGGGCTTACTACGAGCAGTACTTC.

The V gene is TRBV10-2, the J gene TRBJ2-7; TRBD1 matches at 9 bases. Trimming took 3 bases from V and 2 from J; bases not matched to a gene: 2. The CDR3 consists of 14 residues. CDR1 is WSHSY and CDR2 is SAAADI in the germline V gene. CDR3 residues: CASSDGTGPYEQYF. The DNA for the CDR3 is TGCGCCAGCAGTGATGGGACAGGGCCCTACGAGCAGTACTTC.

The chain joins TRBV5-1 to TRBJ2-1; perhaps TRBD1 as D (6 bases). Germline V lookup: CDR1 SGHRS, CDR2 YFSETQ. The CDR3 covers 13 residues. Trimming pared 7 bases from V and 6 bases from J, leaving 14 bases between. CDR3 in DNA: TGCGCCAGCGGTCTGGTGGGGGCCAATGAGCAGTTCTTC. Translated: CASGLVGANEQFF.

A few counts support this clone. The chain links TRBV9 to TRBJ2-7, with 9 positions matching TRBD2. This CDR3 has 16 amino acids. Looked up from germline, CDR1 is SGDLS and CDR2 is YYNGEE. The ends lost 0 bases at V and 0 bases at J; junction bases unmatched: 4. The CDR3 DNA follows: TGTGCCAGCAGCGTAGCTAGCGGGGCTAACTCCTACGAGCAGTACTTC. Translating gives CASSVASGANSYEQYF.

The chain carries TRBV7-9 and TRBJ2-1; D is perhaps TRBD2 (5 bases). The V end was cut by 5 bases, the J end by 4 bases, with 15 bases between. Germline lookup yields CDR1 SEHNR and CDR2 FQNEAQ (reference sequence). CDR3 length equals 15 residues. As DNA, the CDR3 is TGTGCCAGCAGCATACAGACTAACCTATACAATGAGCAGTTCTTC. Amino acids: CASSIQTNLYNEQFF.

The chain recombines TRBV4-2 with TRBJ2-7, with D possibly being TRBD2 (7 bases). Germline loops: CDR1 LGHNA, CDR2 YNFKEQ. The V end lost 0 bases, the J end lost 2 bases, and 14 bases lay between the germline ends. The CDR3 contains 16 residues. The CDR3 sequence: CASSQDEAGAAYEQYF. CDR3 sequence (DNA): TGTGCCAGCAGCCAAGATGAGGCGGGGGCAGCCTACGAGCAGTACTTC.

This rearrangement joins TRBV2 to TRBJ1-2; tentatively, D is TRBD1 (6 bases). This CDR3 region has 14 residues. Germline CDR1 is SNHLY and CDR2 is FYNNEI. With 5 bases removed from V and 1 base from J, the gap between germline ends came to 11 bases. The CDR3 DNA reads TGTGCCAGCAGTTCACAGGGAATTAACTATGGCTACACCTTC. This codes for CASSSQGINYGYTF.

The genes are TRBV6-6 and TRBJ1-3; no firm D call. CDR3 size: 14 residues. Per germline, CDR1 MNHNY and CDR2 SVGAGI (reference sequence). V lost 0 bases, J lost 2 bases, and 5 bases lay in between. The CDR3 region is CASSYSTAGNTIYF. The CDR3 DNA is TGTGCCAGCAGTTACTCAACGGCTGGAAACACCATATATTTT.

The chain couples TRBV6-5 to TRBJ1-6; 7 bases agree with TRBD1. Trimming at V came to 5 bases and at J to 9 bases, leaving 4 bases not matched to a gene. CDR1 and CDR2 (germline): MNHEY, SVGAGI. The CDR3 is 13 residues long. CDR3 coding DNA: TGTGCCAGCAGTGACCACAGGGGTTCACCCCTCCACTTT. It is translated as CASSDHRGSPLHF.

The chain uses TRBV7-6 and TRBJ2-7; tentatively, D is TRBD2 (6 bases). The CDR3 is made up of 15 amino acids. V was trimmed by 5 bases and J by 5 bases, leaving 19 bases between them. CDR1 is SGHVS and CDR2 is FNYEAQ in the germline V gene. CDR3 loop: CASSQTPSSANEQYF. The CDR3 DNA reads TGTGCCAGCAGCCAAACCCCCTCTAGCGCCAACGAGCAGTACTTC.

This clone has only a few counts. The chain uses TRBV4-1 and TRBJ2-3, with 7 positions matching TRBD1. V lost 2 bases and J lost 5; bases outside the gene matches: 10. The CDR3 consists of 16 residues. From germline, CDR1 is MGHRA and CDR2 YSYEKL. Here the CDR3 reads CASSQQSGTAEDTQYF. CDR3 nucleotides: TGCGCCAGCAGCCAACAATCCGGGACAGCGGAAGATACGCAGTATTTT.

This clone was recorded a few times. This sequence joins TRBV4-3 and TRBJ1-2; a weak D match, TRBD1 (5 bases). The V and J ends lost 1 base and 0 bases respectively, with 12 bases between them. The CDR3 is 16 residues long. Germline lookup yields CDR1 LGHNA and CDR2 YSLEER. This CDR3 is CASSQGGGKSNYGYTF. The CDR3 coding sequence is TGCGCCAGCAGCCAAGGGGGGGGAAAGTCTAACTATGGCTACACCTTC.

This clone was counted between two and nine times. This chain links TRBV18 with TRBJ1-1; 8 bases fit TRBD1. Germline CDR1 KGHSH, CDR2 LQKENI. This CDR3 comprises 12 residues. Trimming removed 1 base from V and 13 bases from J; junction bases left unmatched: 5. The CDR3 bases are TGTGCCAGCTCACCACGGGAACAGGGGGTTTTCTTT. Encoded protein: CASSPREQGVFF.

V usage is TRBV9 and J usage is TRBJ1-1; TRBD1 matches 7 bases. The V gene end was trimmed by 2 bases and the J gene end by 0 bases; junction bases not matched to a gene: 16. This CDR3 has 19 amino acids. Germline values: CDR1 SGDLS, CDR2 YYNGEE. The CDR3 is CASSVRNRVPRGMNTEAFF. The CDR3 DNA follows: TGTGCCAGCAGCGTGAGAAACAGGGTCCCCAGGGGGATGAACACTGAAGCTTTCTTT.

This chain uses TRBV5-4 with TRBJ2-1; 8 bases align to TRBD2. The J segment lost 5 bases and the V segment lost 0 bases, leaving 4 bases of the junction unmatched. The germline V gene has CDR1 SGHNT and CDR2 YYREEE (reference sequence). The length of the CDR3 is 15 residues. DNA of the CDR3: TGTGCCAGCAGCTTGGGAAGCGGGGGTGACAATGAGCAGTTCTTC. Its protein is CASSLGSGGDNEQFF.

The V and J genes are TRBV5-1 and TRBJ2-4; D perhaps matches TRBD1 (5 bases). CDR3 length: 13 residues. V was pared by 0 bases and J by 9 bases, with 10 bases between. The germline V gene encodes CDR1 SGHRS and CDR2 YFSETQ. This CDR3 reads CASSLVGQGIQYF. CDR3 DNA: TGCGCCAGCAGCTTGGTTGGACAAGGCATTCAGTACTTC. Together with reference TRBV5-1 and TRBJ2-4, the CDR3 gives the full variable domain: KAGVTQTPRYLIKTRGQQVTLSCSPISGHRSVSWYQQTPGQGLQFLFEYFSETQRNKGNFPGRFSGRQFSNSRSEMNVSTLELGDSALYLCASSLVGQGIQYFGAGTRLSVL.

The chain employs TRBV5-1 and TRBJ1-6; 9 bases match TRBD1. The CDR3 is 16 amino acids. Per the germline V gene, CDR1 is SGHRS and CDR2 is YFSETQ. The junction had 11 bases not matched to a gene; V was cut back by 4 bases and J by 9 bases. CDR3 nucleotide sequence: TGCGCCAGCAGCGATCGGACAGGGGCTGTGCGTTCACCCCTCCACTTT. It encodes CASSDRTGAVRSPLHF.